This record looks at one T cell receptor beta chain sequence and its context. The entry originates in a study of blood T cell repertoires in COVID-19. TCRdb's table, derived via immunoSEQ multiplex PCR, lists solely in-frame clones and lacks some. The table lists 150,000 to 200,000 clones, approximately 88% of them singletons, with around 1.4% in the top ten. V was trimmed by 11 bases and J by 3 bases, leaving 19 bases between them. There are 14 residues in the CDR3. CDR1 is MDHEN and CDR2 is SYDVKM in the germline V gene. The chain couples TRBV28 to TRBJ1-2; a possible D gene is TRBD1 (6 bases). This receptor was identified in a woman in her forties or fifties with acute or convalescent COVID-19. The sample comprised peripheral blood. The DNA for the CDR3 is TGTGCCGCAATCCCAGGGGCTTGGGACTATGGCTACACCTTC. Translated: CAAIPGAWDYGYTF.